The 17 T cell receptor beta chains below were found in one sample sequenced in a study of blood T cell repertoires in COVID-19. Profiled with immunoSEQ multiplex PCR; TCRdb holds only in-frame clones, not every one. The data hold 250,000 or so clones, with 87% observed a single time. The sequenced sample was peripheral blood. The receptor source for this set is a young man with active or convalescent COVID-19.

The chain carries TRBV27 and TRBJ2-7; D perhaps matches TRBD1 (5 bases). The CDR3 is 15 residues long. Germline loops: CDR1 MNHEY, CDR2 SMNVEV (reference sequence). Trimming removed 2 bases from V and 6 bases from J, with 17 bases in between. CDR3 sequence (DNA): TGTGCCAGCAGTTTAAGGCAGGGCCTGTCTGGCGAGCAGTACTTC. It yields the protein CASSLRQGLSGEQYF.

This clone was recorded once. The chain recombines TRBV27 with TRBJ2-5, with no clear D. This CDR3 has 17 amino acids. CDR1 and CDR2 from the germline V gene are MNHEY and SMNVEV (reference sequence). The V end lost 4 bases, the J end lost 2 bases, and 20 bases lay between the germline ends. CDR3 nucleotides: TGTGCCAGCAGTTCCCGCCCCTTTTACTCCCCTCAAGAGACCCAGTACTTC. Amino acid sequence: CASSSRPFYSPQETQYF.

The chain uses TRBV29-1 and TRBJ1-1; D is unresolved. Trimming stripped 3 bases from V and 6 bases from J, with 8 bases between. Germline V gene data show CDR1 as SQVTM and CDR2 as ANQGSEA. The CDR3 extends over 11 amino acids. DNA of the CDR3: TGCAGCGTTGAGTGGCGGGCTGAAGCTTTCTTT. Amino acid sequence: CSVEWRAEAFF.

The chain has TRBV7-9 and TRBJ2-7, with a weak D call TRBD2 (6 bases). Germline loops: CDR1 SEHNR, CDR2 FQNEAQ (reference sequence). The CDR3 loop spans 16 amino acids. V shed 5 bases and J shed 2 bases, with 19 bases lying between them. This chain's CDR3 is CASSPPTGTRTYEQYF. The CDR3 nucleotides are TGTGCCAGCAGCCCACCGACGGGGACTCGTACCTACGAGCAGTACTTC.

In this sample, this clone turned up once. V gene TRBV5-6 combines with J gene TRBJ1-2; the D gene is possibly TRBD1 (5 bases). V dropped 4 bases and J dropped 6 bases, with 16 bases sitting between them. Germline V gene lookup returns CDR1 SGHDT and CDR2 YYEEEE. The CDR3 consists of 14 residues. CDR3 protein: CASSLRGPGDGYTF. The CDR3 nucleotides are TGTGCCAGCAGCCTACGGGGCCCGGGGGATGGCTACACCTTC.

This clone was seen a single time. This sequence joins TRBV25-1 and TRBJ2-7; TRBD2 agrees at 9 bases. The CDR3 runs to 14 residues. The V gene end was trimmed by 1 base and the J gene end by 6 bases; junction bases not matched to a gene: 4. Germline-derived CDR1 and CDR2 are MGHDK and SYGVNS. CDR3 nucleotides: TGTGCCAGCAGTGAATTGACAGCGGGGGGCGAGCAGTACTTC. Protein sequence: CASSELTAGGEQYF.

The chain recombines TRBV10-1 with TRBJ1-2, with 8 bases lining up with TRBD1. Germline CDR1 WNHNN, CDR2 SYGVQD (reference sequence). The CDR3 has 15 residues. With 6 bases clipped from V and 7 bases from J, the junction kept 13 bases outside the gene matches. CDR3 DNA: TGCGCCAGCAGGGACATTAGACAGGGGCTGGGTGGCTACACCTTC. Protein product: CASRDIRQGLGGYTF.

The chain employs TRBV11-2 and TRBJ2-1; D is uncertain. Germline loops: CDR1 SGHAT, CDR2 FQNNGV. The CDR3 is 15 residues long. Trimming shortened V by 0 bases and J by 0 bases, and 6 bases separated the two germline ends. The CDR3 is CASSLELSSYNEQFF. Written as DNA, the CDR3 is TGTGCCAGCAGCTTAGAACTGAGCTCCTACAATGAGCAGTTCTTC.

The chain carries TRBV29-1 and TRBJ2-3; 10 bases fit TRBD2. Germline V gives CDR1 SQVTM, CDR2 ANQGSEA. The CDR3 contains 16 residues. Unmatched junction bases numbered 10, after V lost 3 bases and J lost 4 bases. The CDR3 sequence: CSVDEGPSGRADTQYF. CDR3 coding DNA: TGCAGCGTTGACGAGGGCCCTAGCGGGAGAGCAGATACGCAGTATTTT.

The V and J genes are TRBV27 and TRBJ2-1; D is possibly TRBD1 (5 bases). V lost 3 bases and J 6 bases, leaving 21 bases between the germline ends. The CDR3 covers 17 residues. In germline, CDR1 is MNHEY, CDR2 SMNVEV (reference sequence). The CDR3 reads CASSFMPRRAGLNEQFF. CDR3 in DNA: TGTGCCAGCAGTTTTATGCCCCGCCGGGCAGGGCTCAATGAGCAGTTCTTC.

V usage is TRBV7-2 and J usage is TRBJ1-2; 7 bases are shared with TRBD1. Looked up from germline, CDR1 is SGHTA and CDR2 is FQGNSA. Trimming at V came to 3 bases and at J to 4 bases, leaving 8 bases not matched to a gene. The CDR3 has 15 amino acids. Here the CDR3 reads CASSFTGTVIYGYTF. In DNA, the CDR3 is TGTGCCAGCAGCTTCACCGGGACAGTAATCTATGGCTACACCTTC.

The V gene is TRBV15, the J gene TRBJ1-5, with a weak D call TRBD1 (5 bases). CDR1 and CDR2 from the germline V gene are LNHNV and YYDKDF (reference sequence). V was clipped by 0 bases and J by 3 bases, with 18 bases between them. The CDR3 is made up of 18 amino acids. The CDR3 region has the DNA TGTGCCACCAGCAGAGATCTGGCGGGGACCACCCACAATCAGCCCCAGCATTTT. This gives the protein CATSRDLAGTTHNQPQHF.

This chain links TRBV7-9 with TRBJ1-3; 7 bases match TRBD1. The CDR3 has 17 amino acids. V dropped 5 bases and J dropped 1; count of bases not matched to a gene: 11. Looked up from germline, CDR1 is SEHNR and CDR2 is FQNEAQ (reference sequence). Here the CDR3 DNA reads TGTGCCAGCAGCCGCGTTACAGGGGCGATATCTGGAAACACCATATATTTT. It codes for CASSRVTGAISGNTIYF.

V is TRBV24-1 and J is TRBJ1-2, with 8 bases identical to TRBD1. This CDR3 is 13 amino acids long. The J segment lost 6 bases and the V segment lost 9 bases, leaving 8 bases of the junction unmatched. Germline V lookup: CDR1 KGHDR, CDR2 SFDVKD. The CDR3 loop reads CATSPDREHGYTF. The CDR3 nucleotides are TGTGCCACCTCCCCGGACAGGGAGCATGGCTACACCTTC.

The gene calls are TRBV5-6 and TRBJ1-3; D not resolved. Germline-derived CDR1 and CDR2 are SGHDT and YYEEEE. The CDR3 extends over 17 amino acids. The germline V and J ends were trimmed by 3 bases and 0 bases, with 16 bases remaining between them. The CDR3 reads CASSWGGPGNSGNTIYF. The DNA for the CDR3 is TGTGCCAGCAGCTGGGGTGGGCCGGGAAACTCTGGAAACACCATATATTTT. Full variable domain (remainder filled in from reference TRBV5-6 and TRBJ1-3): DAGVTQSPTHLIKTRGQQVTLRCSPKSGHDTVSWYQQALGQGPQFIFQYYEEEERQRGNFPDRFSGHQFPNYSSELNVNALLLGDSALYLCASSWGGPGNSGNTIYFGEGSWLTVV.

The chain is built from TRBV6-5 and TRBJ1-2; D perhaps matches TRBD1 (5 bases). Trimming shortened V by 1 base and J by 4 bases, and 13 bases separated the two germline ends. The CDR3 is 15 amino acids. Germline CDR1 reads MNHEY; CDR2 reads SVGAGI. The CDR3 loop is CASSYLPGRSYGYTF. The DNA for the CDR3 is TGTGCCAGCAGTTACTTGCCAGGGCGTAGCTATGGCTACACCTTC.

The gene calls are TRBV6-2 or TRBV6-3 and TRBJ1-5; tentative D call: TRBD1 (6 bases). This CDR3 comprises 19 residues. CDR1 is MNHEY, CDR2 SVGEGT, per germline. V was trimmed by 6 bases and J by 0 bases, leaving 24 bases between them. The CDR3 DNA sequence: TGTGCCAGCAGCAAGAGGATCCACAGGGCCCAGGATAGCAATCAGCCCCAGCATTTT. Translated: CASSKRIHRAQDSNQPQHF.